Included here is one T cell receptor (beta chain) sequence, with context. This table comes from immunoSEQ multiplex PCR, and its TCRdb copy is limited to in-frame clones, with some not included. This sample has some 41,000 clones; roughly 90% occur once, and the top ten carry approximately 6%. Surgery cases with the highest brain T cell transcript signatures were chosen for sequencing. This sample stems from a study of brain T cells in children with intractable seizures. The sample was peripheral blood, taken at surgery. This TCR derives from a girl aged 2 to 9 with tuberous sclerosis and intractable seizures.

Here the CDR3 DNA reads TGTGCCAGCAGTGGGGGCGAAGCTTTCTTT. Protein sequence: CASSGGEAFF. The rearrangement uses TRBV2 and TRBJ1-1, with TRBD1 as a possible D gene (5 bases). V lost 4 bases and J 8 bases, leaving 5 bases between the germline ends. The CDR3 runs to 10 residues. Germline V gives CDR1 SNHLY, CDR2 FYNNEI.